This is a list of T cell receptor beta chains from one sample in a study of a mutant IDH1 vaccine in newly diagnosed glioma. Produced via immunoSEQ multiplex PCR; TCRdb's table is partial and in-frame only. The sample includes about 84,000 clones, around four fifths of them seen just once. No antigen has been identified for these receptors. Sequenced material: PBMCs, taken from a glioma patient whose treatment included an IDH1 peptide vaccine. The receptors come from a man aged 35 to 55 with glioma. The CDR3 runs from the conserved cysteine through the conserved F or W. The D gene is left open where the match is weak. Size is omitted from some rows. Given values are once, few, many or a class for expanded clones.

TRBJ2-7 once TRBV10-3 . 10 CATGGYEQYF TGTGCAACAGGAGGCTACGAGCAGTACTTC
TRBJ1-4 once TRBV19 TRBD1 16 CASKRQGYGTNEKLFF TGTGCCAGTAAGAGACAGGGGTACGGAACTAATGAAAAACTGTTTTTT
TRBJ2-7 . TRBV5-6 . 15 CASSLLGQPYYEQYF TGTGCCAGCAGCTTGTTAGGACAGCCCTACTACGAGCAGTACTTC
TRBJ2-5 once TRBV9 TRBD2 16 CASSVGTSGDQETQYF TGTGCCAGCAGCGTAGGGACTAGCGGGGACCAAGAGACCCAGTACTTC
TRBJ2-5 few TRBV2 . 14 CASEPGQRQETQYF TGTGCCAGCGAGCCGGGTCAAAGGCAAGAGACCCAGTACTTC
TRBJ2-1 . TRBV2 . 14 CASSEVRSYNEQFF TGTGCCAGCAGTGAAGTCAGGAGCTACAATGAGCAGTTCTTC
TRBJ2-1 once TRBV4-2 TRBD2 20 CASSQDQFHSGLLPYNEQFF TGTGCCAGCAGCCAAGATCAATTTCATTCGGGACTACTACCCTACAATGAGCAGTTCTTC
TRBJ2-1 . TRBV4-3 TRBD1 18 CASSQETPGQGTYNEQFF TGCGCCAGCAGCCAAGAAACACCGGGACAGGGGACGTACAATGAGCAGTTCTTC
TRBJ2-7 . TRBV4-3 TRBD1 15 CASSQGTGQRIEQYF TGCGCCAGCAGCCAGGGGACGGGACAGAGGATTGAGCAGTACTTC
TRBJ1-4 few TRBV4-3 . 16 CASSRGGRGTNEKLFF TGCGCCAGCAGCCGCGGGGGGAGGGGAACTAATGAAAAACTGTTTTTT
TRBJ2-7 . TRBV18 . 15 CASSPIQATDYEQYF TGTGCCAGCTCACCAATACAGGCAACGGACTACGAGCAGTACTTC
TRBJ1-1 few TRBV27 . 13 CASSLSRDTEAFF TGTGCCAGCAGTTTATCTAGGGACACTGAAGCTTTCTTT
TRBJ1-2 once TRBV4-3 . 12 CASSQQGYGYTF TGCGCCAGCAGCCAACAGGGGTATGGCTACACCTTC
TRBJ2-7 . TRBV7-2 . 14 CASSLTVGFGEQYF TGTGCCAGCAGCTTAACCGTGGGGTTTGGGGAGCAGTACTTC
TRBJ2-5 . TRBV6-1 . 15 CASSDDSRVMETQYF TGTGCCAGCAGTGATGACAGCAGGGTCATGGAGACCCAGTACTTC
TRBJ1-1 few TRBV27 TRBD1 13 CASSDRGSMEAFF TGTGCCAGCAGTGACAGGGGATCAATGGAAGCTTTCTTT
TRBJ1-2 once TRBV19 . 16 CASSAIQEFFIYGYTF TGTGCCAGTAGCGCTATCCAGGAGTTTTTTATCTATGGCTACACCTTC
TRBJ2-3 . TRBV5-1 TRBD2 15 CASSFLAGTPDTQYF TGCGCCAGCAGCTTCCTAGCGGGGACGCCAGATACGCAGTATTTT
TRBJ2-2 . TRBV28 . 13 CASLLANTGELFF TGTGCCAGCCTGCTAGCGAACACCGGGGAGCTGTTTTTT
TRBJ2-3 many TRBV6-4 TRBD2 15 CASSDSRGATDTQYF TGTGCCAGCAGTGACTCGCGGGGGGCCACAGATACGCAGTATTTT
TRBJ1-1 . TRBV10-1 . 16 CASGWGKGRRDTEAFF TGCGCCAGCGGTTGGGGGAAAGGAAGGAGGGACACTGAAGCTTTCTTT
TRBJ1-5 . TRBV2 . 15 CASSEMGLSYQPQHF TGTGCCAGCAGTGAGATGGGACTCAGCTATCAGCCCCAGCATTTT
TRBJ1-1 . TRBV18 . 15 CASSPQGMGNTEAFF TGTGCCAGCTCACCACAGGGGATGGGGAACACTGAAGCTTTCTTT
TRBJ2-1 . TRBV18 TRBD2 13 CASSPPAGTEQFF TGTGCCAGCTCACCACCAGCGGGAACTGAGCAGTTCTTC
TRBJ2-1 few TRBV6-1 . 11 CASGSHNEQFF TGTGCCAGCGGTTCCCACAATGAGCAGTTCTTC
TRBJ1-5 few TRBV19 . 14 CASTTDGLNQPQHF TGTGCCAGTACCACGGACGGGTTAAATCAGCCCCAGCATTTT
TRBJ2-5 . TRBV28 . 13 CASSWVQPETQYF TGTGCCAGCAGTTGGGTACAGCCAGAGACCCAGTACTTC
TRBJ2-7 . TRBV5-6 . 13 CASNPGPTYEQYF TGTGCCAGCAACCCCGGGCCAACCTACGAGCAGTACTTC
TRBJ1-1 . TRBV19 . 14 CASTPVPGSTEAFF TGTGCCAGTACCCCGGTTCCAGGGAGCACTGAAGCTTTCTTT
TRBJ2-3 . TRBV4-1 TRBD2 20 CASSQDLGLAGRTSTDTQYF TGCGCCAGCAGCCAAGATCTCGGGCTAGCGGGTCGAACTAGCACAGATACGCAGTATTTT
TRBJ1-1 . TRBV28 . 12 CASSLVTTEAFF TGTGCCAGCAGTTTAGTGACCACTGAAGCTTTCTTT
TRBJ1-1 medium-sized TRBV30 . 12 CAWSVGGTEAFF TGTGCCTGGAGTGTAGGGGGGACTGAAGCTTTCTTT
TRBJ2-3 . TRBV27 . 13 CASSWGGTDTQYF TGTGCCAGCAGTTGGGGGGGCACAGATACGCAGTATTTT
TRBJ1-1 few TRBV19 TRBD1 13 CASLDRENTEAFF TGTGCCAGTTTAGACAGGGAAAACACTGAAGCTTTCTTT
TRBJ2-7 . TRBV13 . 12 CASTGSGYEQYF TGTGCCAGCACCGGGTCGGGTTACGAGCAGTACTTC
TRBJ2-6 . TRBV27 TRBD1 17 CASSRTGQPSGANVLTF TGTGCCAGCAGTCGAACGGGACAGCCCTCTGGGGCCAACGTCCTGACTTTC
TRBJ2-1 . TRBV7-8 . 16 CASSLVGAPPYNEQFF TGTGCCAGCAGCCTGGTGGGCGCCCCGCCCTACAATGAGCAGTTCTTC
TRBJ2-2 . TRBV6-5 . 14 CASRDRRSTGELFF TGTGCCAGCAGGGATCGACGGTCCACCGGGGAGCTGTTTTTT
TRBJ2-3 . TRBV9 TRBD1 15 CASSVGTGGKDTQYF TGTGCCAGCAGCGTGGGGACAGGGGGCAAGGATACGCAGTATTTT
TRBJ2-5 once TRBV18 TRBD1 14 CASSPDRGPETQYF TGTGCCAGCTCACCGGACAGGGGGCCAGAGACCCAGTACTTC
TRBJ1-2 . TRBV19 . 14 CASSIYGDNYGYTF TGTGCCAGTAGCATCTACGGGGATAACTATGGCTACACCTTC
TRBJ1-1 few TRBV7-2 . 11 CASSLDFGAFF TGTGCCAGCAGCTTAGATTTCGGAGCTTTCTTT
TRBJ2-7 . TRBV27 . 15 CASSLYRAWGYEQYF TGTGCCAGCAGTTTATACAGGGCGTGGGGCTACGAGCAGTACTTC
TRBJ1-2 . TRBV6-1 TRBD1 15 CASELGTEPNYGYTF TGTGCCAGCGAATTGGGGACAGAACCTAACTATGGCTACACCTTC
TRBJ2-1 once TRBV5-5 . 15 CASSLMSGAYNEQFF TGTGCCAGCAGCTTGATGTCGGGAGCCTACAATGAGCAGTTCTTC
TRBJ1-1 . TRBV23-1 TRBD1 14 CASSLRTGNTEAFF TGCGCCAGCAGTCTGAGGACAGGGAACACTGAAGCTTTCTTT
TRBJ2-1 . TRBV27 . 13 CASKGVSYNEQFF TGTGCCAGCAAGGGGGTCTCCTACAATGAGCAGTTCTTC
TRBJ2-5 . TRBV27 . 14 CASSLLSDQETQYF TGTGCCAGCAGTTTATTGTCGGACCAAGAGACCCAGTACTTC
TRBJ2-1 . TRBV5-1 TRBD2 15 CASAKQRGDYNEQFF TGCGCCAGCGCCAAACAGCGGGGGGACTACAATGAGCAGTTCTTC
TRBJ2-1 . TRBV6-4 . 13 CASRSPGGGEQFF TGTGCCAGCAGGAGCCCCGGGGGTGGGGAGCAGTTCTTC
TRBJ1-2 . TRBV4-1 . 16 CASSQDGLIANYGYTF TGCGCCAGCAGCCAAGATGGCCTGATAGCTAACTATGGCTACACCTTC
TRBJ2-3 . TRBV27 . 16 CASSLRGFGSTDTQYF TGTGCCAGCAGTCTGAGGGGATTTGGTAGCACAGATACGCAGTATTTT
TRBJ1-5 . TRBV10-3 TRBD1 14 CAISGTGDNQPQHF TGTGCCATCAGCGGGACAGGGGACAATCAGCCCCAGCATTTT
TRBJ2-3 . TRBV6-5 . 14 CASGVHRYTDTQYF TGTGCCAGCGGTGTTCACAGGTACACAGATACGCAGTATTTT
TRBJ1-5 once TRBV19 TRBD1 19 CASREPRTGGVTSNQPQHF TGTGCCAGTAGGGAACCTCGGACAGGGGGAGTAACGAGCAATCAGCCCCAGCATTTT
TRBJ2-5 . TRBV5-4 TRBD2 16 CASSLGTSANQETQYF TGTGCCAGCAGCCTCGGGACTAGCGCAAACCAAGAGACCCAGTACTTC
TRBJ2-7 . TRBV27 TRBD2 14 CASRGTSGHYEQYF TGTGCCAGCAGGGGGACTAGTGGGCACTACGAGCAGTACTTC
TRBJ1-3 . TRBV9 . 15 CASSVGVSAGNTIYF TGTGCCAGCAGCGTAGGGGTCAGCGCTGGAAACACCATATATTTT
TRBJ2-1 . TRBV27 . 15 CASRKRELRYNEQFF TGTGCCAGCAGAAAACGGGAGCTTAGGTACAATGAGCAGTTCTTC
TRBJ2-5 . TRBV4-2 TRBD2 13 CASSRGGAETQYF TGTGCCAGCAGCCGCGGGGGGGCTGAGACCCAGTACTTC